These 30 T cell receptor beta chains were all obtained from the same sample, sequenced in a study of cytomegalovirus exposure and HLA in healthy donors. A multiplex PCR was run with 60 Vbeta primers and 13 Jbeta primers. The protocol was immunoSEQ multiplex PCR, while the TCRdb copy is restricted to in-frame clones and leaves out a portion. The sample records around 96,000 clones, around 84% being singletons. Sequenced: PBMCs. These receptors originate from a young man in good health and CMV-seronegative.

This clone appeared once. This chain joins TRBV5-8 and TRBJ1-5, with 9 bases lining up with TRBD1. With V trimmed by 4 bases and J by 1 base, 3 bases remained unmatched. The CDR3 runs 15 residues. Germline CDR1 SGHTS, CDR2 YDEGEE. The CDR3 DNA is TGTGCCAGCAGCGCGGGACAGGGAAGCAATCAGCCCCAGCATTTT. Translated: CASSAGQGSNQPQHF.

The chain couples TRBV5-4 to TRBJ2-5, with D possibly matching TRBD1 (5 bases). Germline V CDR1 and CDR2: SGHNT, YYREEE (reference sequence). The V end was cut by 0 bases, the J end by 4 bases, with 10 bases between. The CDR3 is 14 amino acids. The CDR3 region is CASSLDMGRETQYF. The CDR3 DNA reads TGTGCCAGCAGCTTGGATATGGGGCGAGAGACCCAGTACTTC.

J is TRBJ1-1 and V is TRBV5-1; D gene uncertain. Germline CDR1 SGHRS, CDR2 YFSETQ. V was shortened by 8 bases and J by 5 bases, with 16 bases between the two germline ends. The CDR3 runs 13 residues. The CDR3 sequence: CASGGAWETEAFF. As DNA, the CDR3 is TGCGCCAGTGGCGGAGCCTGGGAGACTGAAGCTTTCTTT.

V and J are TRBV18 and TRBJ1-1; 8 bases match TRBD1. The CDR3 covers 14 residues. In germline, CDR1 is KGHSH, CDR2 LQKENI. V shed 4 bases and J 5 bases; nucleotides not matched to a gene: 6. CDR3 DNA sequence: TGTGCCAGCTCACGAACGGACAGGGAAACTGAAGCTTTCTTT. Translation gives CASSRTDRETEAFF.

The rearrangement links TRBV7-9 to TRBJ2-3; 8 nucleotides agree with TRBD1. V was pared by 5 bases and J by 7 bases, with 5 bases of the junction left unmatched. The CDR3 is 13 amino acids. The germline V gene encodes CDR1 SEHNR and CDR2 FQNEAQ (reference sequence). The CDR3 DNA is TGTGCCAGCAGCAGACGGACAGGGAATACGCAGTATTTT. This encodes CASSRRTGNTQYF.

The chain's CDR3 is CASNYNREKLFF. The CDR3 bases are TGTGCCAGCAACTATAACAGGGAAAAACTGTTTTTT. This chain links TRBV6-1 with TRBJ1-4, with a tentative D call TRBD1 (5 bases). The V and J ends lost 7 bases and 8 bases respectively, with 11 bases between them. The CDR3 is 12 amino acids. Germline CDR1 is MNHNS and CDR2 is SASEGT.

The chain couples TRBV9 to TRBJ2-1; TRBD1 aligns across 9 bases. Germline CDR1 reads SGDLS; CDR2 reads YYNGEE. The CDR3 is 15 residues long. Losses at the gene ends were 4 bases for V and 3 bases for J; bases not matched to a gene: 5. Here the CDR3 DNA reads TGTGCCAGCAGCTTTACAGGGGGCGGCTACAATGAGCAGTTCTTC. It codes for CASSFTGGGYNEQFF.

This clone appeared a few times. The rearrangement uses TRBV27 and TRBJ2-3, with TRBD1 identical over 12 bases. Germline CDR1 is MNHEY and CDR2 is SMNVEV (reference sequence). This CDR3 is built from 14 residues. J lost 3 bases, V lost 9 bases, and 4 bases had no gene match. This CDR3 reads CARGQGAITDTQYF. The CDR3 DNA follows: TGTGCCAGGGGACAGGGGGCGATTACAGATACGCAGTATTTT.

This rearrangement joins TRBV6-1 to TRBJ1-1; 10 bases line up with TRBD1. Germline CDR1 and CDR2: MNHNS and SASEGT. This CDR3 has 14 amino acids. The ends lost 6 bases at V and 4 bases at J; junction bases unmatched: 5. This CDR3 is CASSPTGGITEAFF. DNA of the CDR3: TGTGCCAGCAGCCCGACAGGGGGCATCACTGAAGCTTTCTTT.

V and J are TRBV5-1 and TRBJ2-3, with 9 nucleotides matching TRBD1. CDR1 is SGHRS and CDR2 is YFSETQ in the germline V gene. Losses at the gene ends were 2 bases for V and 3 bases for J; bases not matched to a gene: 13. The CDR3 is 18 amino acids. The DNA of the CDR3 is TGCGCCAGCAGCTTAACACCGATCACAGGGGGCTGGACAGATACGCAGTATTTT. Translating it yields CASSLTPITGGWTDTQYF.

The chain is built from TRBV5-1 and TRBJ2-3, with D possibly matching TRBD2 (5 bases). The V end was cut by 0 bases, the J end by 0 bases, with 8 bases between. The V gene's germline CDR1 is SGHRS and CDR2 YFSETQ. The CDR3 is made up of 15 amino acids. The CDR3 nucleotides are TGCGCCAGCAGCTTGGGAGGGATTAGCACAGATACGCAGTATTTT. It translates to CASSLGGISTDTQYF. The whole variable domain, remainder taken from reference TRBV5-1 and TRBJ2-3, is KAGVTQTPRYLIKTRGQQVTLSCSPISGHRSVSWYQQTPGQGLQFLFEYFSETQRNKGNFPGRFSGRQFSNSRSEMNVSTLELGDSALYLCASSLGGISTDTQYFGPGTRLTVL.

This clone turned up a few times. The J gene is TRBJ2-1, the V gene TRBV9, with D possibly matching TRBD1 (6 bases). V was cut by 2 bases and J by 5 bases, with 14 bases left in between. CDR3 length: 15 residues. Germline-derived CDR1 and CDR2 are SGDLS and YYNGEE. CDR3 in DNA: TGTGCCAGCAGCGTTTACAGGGAAGGGAACAATGAGCAGTTCTTC. This translates into CASSVYREGNNEQFF.

The genes are TRBV28 and TRBJ2-6; no reliable D call. The CDR3 sequence is 14 residues long. Trimming removed 5 bases at V and 0 bases at J, with 5 bases between. From germline, CDR1 is MDHEN and CDR2 SYDVKM. CDR3 nucleotide sequence: TGTGCCAGCAGTCGACACTCTGGGGCCAACGTCCTGACTTTC. It is translated as CASSRHSGANVLTF.

Notes on this clone: An end of the junction differs from the germline gene, which may be a read error. The rearrangement joins TRBV7-7 to TRBJ2-3; D is perhaps TRBD2 (6 bases). The V gene's germline CDR1 is SSHAT and CDR2 FNYEAQ (reference sequence). The CDR3 extends over 17 amino acids. The CDR3 spells CASSPQLAGSSTDTQYF. The CDR3 bases are TGTGCTAGCAGTCCTCAATTGGCGGGGTCTAGCACAGATACGCAGTATTTT.

The chain couples TRBV5-6 to TRBJ2-7, with D perhaps matching TRBD2 (6 bases). V was shortened by 1 base and J by 5 bases, with 10 bases between the two germline ends. This CDR3 has 13 residues. Germline V gene sequence: CDR1 SGHDT, CDR2 YYEEEE. CDR3 protein: CASSLRGNHEQYF. The CDR3 DNA reads as TGTGCCAGCAGCTTGCGGGGGAACCACGAGCAGTACTTC.

V and J are TRBV5-1 and TRBJ1-1, with 7 positions matching TRBD1. Per germline, CDR1 SGHRS and CDR2 YFSETQ. The CDR3 has 14 amino acids. The V segment lost 2 bases and the J segment 5 bases; nucleotides outside the gene matches: 6. The CDR3 bases are TGCGCCAGCAGCTTTTTTCAGGGGGAGACTGAAGCTTTCTTT. This gives the protein CASSFFQGETEAFF. The variable domain in full, completed from reference TRBV5-1 and TRBJ1-1, reads KAGVTQTPRYLIKTRGQQVTLSCSPISGHRSVSWYQQTPGQGLQFLFEYFSETQRNKGNFPGRFSGRQFSNSRSEMNVSTLELGDSALYLCASSFFQGETEAFFGQGTRLTVV.

This clone is medium-sized in the sample. This sequence joins TRBV6-1 and TRBJ1-5; the match to TRBD1 covers 8 bases. Trimming cost V 6 bases and J 3 bases; bases outside gene matches: 7. Germline CDR1 and CDR2: MNHNS and SASEGT. The CDR3 spans 15 residues. The CDR3 is CASSLDRDLNQPQHF. In DNA, the CDR3 is TGTGCCAGCAGCCTGGACAGGGACCTCAATCAGCCCCAGCATTTT.

V and J are TRBV7-9 and TRBJ2-5; tentatively, D is TRBD2 (8 bases). There are 16 residues in the CDR3. In germline, CDR1 is SEHNR, CDR2 FQNEAQ (reference sequence). In DNA, the CDR3 is TGTTCCGGGGGGGGGATCTGGAGAGGGGGCCGGGAGACCCAGTACTTC. This sequence encodes CSGGGIWRGGRETQYF.

The sample holds one count of this clone. The rearrangement links TRBV5-8 to TRBJ1-2; D is possibly TRBD1 (6 bases). Germline-derived CDR1 and CDR2 are SGHTS and YDEGEE. The V end lost 2 bases, the J end lost 2 bases, and 7 bases lay between the germline ends. The CDR3 runs to 13 residues. The CDR3 sequence is CASSFGQNYGYTF. The CDR3 DNA follows: TGTGCCAGCAGCTTCGGACAGAACTATGGCTACACCTTC.

This clone has just one count. V gene TRBV6-5 combines with J gene TRBJ2-7; the match to TRBD1 covers 8 bases. V lost 6 bases, J lost 5 bases, and 9 bases stayed unmatched. CDR3 length: 14 residues. CDR1 and CDR2 (germline): MNHEY, SVGAGI. The CDR3 protein is CASRPDREGNEQYF. The CDR3 coding sequence is TGTGCCAGCAGGCCGGACAGGGAAGGGAACGAGCAGTACTTC.

This clone was found once. This chain links TRBV19 with TRBJ1-2, with 12 nucleotides matching TRBD1. The CDR3 is 15 amino acids. CDR1 is LNHDA, CDR2 SQIVND, per germline (reference sequence). Unmatched junction bases numbered 9, after V lost 5 bases and J lost 8 bases. CDR3 protein: CASSVPGQGASGYTF. CDR3 bases: TGTGCCAGTAGTGTCCCGGGACAGGGGGCTAGCGGCTACACCTTC.

This clone was observed a handful of times. This chain links TRBV5-1 with TRBJ2-7, with 7 bases aligning to TRBD2. Germline V gives CDR1 SGHRS, CDR2 YFSETQ. V trimming: 3 bases; J trimming: 0 bases; junction bases outside the gene matches: 6. The CDR3 loop spans 15 amino acids. The CDR3 sequence is CASSSSAGVSYEQYF. The CDR3 DNA is TGCGCCAGCAGCTCCTCGGCGGGGGTCTCCTACGAGCAGTACTTC. The full variable domain, its missing parts supplied by reference TRBV5-1 and TRBJ2-7, is KAGVTQTPRYLIKTRGQQVTLSCSPISGHRSVSWYQQTPGQGLQFLFEYFSETQRNKGNFPGRFSGRQFSNSRSEMNVSTLELGDSALYLCASSSSAGVSYEQYFGPGTRLTVT.

The rearrangement links TRBV2 to TRBJ2-5, with TRBD2 matching over 11 bases. The ends lost 7 bases at V and 4 bases at J; junction bases unmatched: 5. The CDR3 totals 14 residues. Germline V lookup: CDR1 SNHLY, CDR2 FYNNEI. The CDR3 DNA reads TGTGCCAGCATGACCCTAGCGGGGGGAGAGACCCAGTACTTC. This encodes CASMTLAGGETQYF.

The chain is built from TRBV7-9 and TRBJ2-3; 8 positions match TRBD2. Germline values: CDR1 SEHNR, CDR2 FQNEAQ (reference sequence). Trimming removed 10 bases from V and 4 bases from J; junction bases left unmatched: 10. The CDR3 consists of 14 residues. CDR3 region: CATTTGGLSDTQYF. The CDR3 DNA is TGTGCCACCACGACGGGGGGGCTTTCAGATACGCAGTATTTT.

The chain recombines TRBV5-4 with TRBJ2-5; 9 positions match TRBD2. The germline V gene encodes CDR1 SGHNT and CDR2 YYREEE (reference sequence). J was trimmed by 0 bases and V by 0 bases; bases with no gene match: 3. The CDR3 has 16 amino acids. CDR3 sequence (DNA): TGTGCCAGCAGCTTGGGCAGCGGGGGGTACCAAGAGACCCAGTACTTC. Its translation is CASSLGSGGYQETQYF.

On this clone: At one end, the junction sequence differs from germline, possibly due to a read error. The chain combines TRBV6-1 with TRBJ1-4; D ambiguous. Germline values: CDR1 MNHNS, CDR2 SASEGT. This CDR3 contains 15 residues. This chain's CDR3 is CASSEGRATNEKLFF. The DNA for the CDR3 is TGTGCCAGCAGCGAAGGGAGGGCAACTAATGAAAAACTGTTTTTT.

J is TRBJ2-7 and V is TRBV27; a weak D match, TRBD1 (5 bases). This CDR3 comprises 12 residues. Trimming stripped 2 bases from V and 5 bases from J, with 7 bases between. The germline V gene encodes CDR1 MNHEY and CDR2 SMNVEV (reference sequence). CDR3 nucleotides: TGTGCCAGCAGTTTAAGGGGCCACGAGCAGTACTTC. Its translation: CASSLRGHEQYF.

The genes are TRBV13 and TRBJ2-7, with D possibly being TRBD1 (5 bases). Germline lookup yields CDR1 PRHDT and CDR2 FYEKMQ (reference sequence). The CDR3 runs 14 residues. Trimming removed 8 bases at V and 2 bases at J, with 16 bases between. CDR3 nucleotide sequence: TGTGCCAGCGGTTCAATGACAGAGACCTACGAGCAGTACTTC. Protein: CASGSMTETYEQYF.

This rearrangement joins TRBV9 to TRBJ2-3; TRBD2 aligns across 12 bases. The J segment lost 2 bases and the V segment lost 3 bases, leaving 4 bases of the junction unmatched. From germline, CDR1 is SGDLS and CDR2 YYNGEE. This CDR3 has 16 amino acids. CDR3 amino acids: CASSGTSGAFTDTQYF. Written as DNA, the CDR3 is TGTGCCAGCAGCGGGACTAGCGGGGCGTTCACAGATACGCAGTATTTT.

Details on this clone: The junction departs from the called germline gene at one end, perhaps through a read error. The rearrangement uses TRBV7-9 and TRBJ2-7; D is ambiguous. The length of the CDR3 is 12 residues. The germline gives CDR1 SEHNR, CDR2 FQNEAQ (reference sequence). CDR3 protein: CSSSLERSRQYF. In DNA form, the CDR3 reads TGTTCCAGCAGCTTAGAGCGCAGTCGGCAGTACTTC.